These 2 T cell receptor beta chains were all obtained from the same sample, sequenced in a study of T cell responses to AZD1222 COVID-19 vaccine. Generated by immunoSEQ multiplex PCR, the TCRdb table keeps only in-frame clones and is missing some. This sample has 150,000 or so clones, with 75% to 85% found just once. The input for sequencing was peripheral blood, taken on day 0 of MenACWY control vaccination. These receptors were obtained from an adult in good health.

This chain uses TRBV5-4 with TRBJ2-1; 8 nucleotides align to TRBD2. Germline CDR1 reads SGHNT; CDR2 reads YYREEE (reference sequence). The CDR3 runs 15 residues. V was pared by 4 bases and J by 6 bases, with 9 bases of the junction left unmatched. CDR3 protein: CASSPTGGPVNEQFF. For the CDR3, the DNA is TGTGCCAGCAGCCCAACGGGGGGGCCAGTCAATGAGCAGTTCTTC.

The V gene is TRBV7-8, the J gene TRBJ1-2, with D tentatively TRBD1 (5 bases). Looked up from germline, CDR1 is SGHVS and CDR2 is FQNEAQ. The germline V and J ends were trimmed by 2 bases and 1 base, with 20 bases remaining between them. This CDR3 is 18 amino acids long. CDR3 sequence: CASSLWEGQAGLNYGYTF. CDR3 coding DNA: TGTGCCAGCAGCTTATGGGAGGGGCAGGCCGGCCTTAACTATGGCTACACCTTC.